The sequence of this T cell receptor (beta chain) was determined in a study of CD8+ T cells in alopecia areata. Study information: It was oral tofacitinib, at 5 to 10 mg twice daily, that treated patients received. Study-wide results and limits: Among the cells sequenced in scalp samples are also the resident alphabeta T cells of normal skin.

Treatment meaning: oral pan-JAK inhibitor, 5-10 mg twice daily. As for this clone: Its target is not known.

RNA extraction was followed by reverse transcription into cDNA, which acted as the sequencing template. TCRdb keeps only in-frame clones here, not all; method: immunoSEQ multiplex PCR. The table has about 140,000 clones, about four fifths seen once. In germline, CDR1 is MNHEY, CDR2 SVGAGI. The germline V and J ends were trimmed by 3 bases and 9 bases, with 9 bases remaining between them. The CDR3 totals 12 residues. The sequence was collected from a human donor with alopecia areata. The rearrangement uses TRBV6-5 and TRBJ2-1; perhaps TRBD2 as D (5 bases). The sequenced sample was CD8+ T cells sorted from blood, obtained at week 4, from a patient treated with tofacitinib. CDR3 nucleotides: TGTGCCAGCAGTTATGAGGGTGTTGAGCAGTTCTTC. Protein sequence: CASSYEGVEQFF.